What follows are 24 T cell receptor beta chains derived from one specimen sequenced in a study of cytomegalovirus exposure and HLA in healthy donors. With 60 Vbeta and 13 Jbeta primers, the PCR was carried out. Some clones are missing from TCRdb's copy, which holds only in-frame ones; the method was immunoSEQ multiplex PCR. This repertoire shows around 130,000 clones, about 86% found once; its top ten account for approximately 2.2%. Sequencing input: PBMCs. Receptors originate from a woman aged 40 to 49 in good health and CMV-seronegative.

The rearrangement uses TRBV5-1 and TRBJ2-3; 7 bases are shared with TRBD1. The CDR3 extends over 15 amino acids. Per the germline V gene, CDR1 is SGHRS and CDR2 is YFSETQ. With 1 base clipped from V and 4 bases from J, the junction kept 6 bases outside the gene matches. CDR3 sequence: CASSLLGRGPDTQYF. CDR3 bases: TGCGCCAGCAGCTTGTTGGGAAGGGGGCCAGATACGCAGTATTTT.

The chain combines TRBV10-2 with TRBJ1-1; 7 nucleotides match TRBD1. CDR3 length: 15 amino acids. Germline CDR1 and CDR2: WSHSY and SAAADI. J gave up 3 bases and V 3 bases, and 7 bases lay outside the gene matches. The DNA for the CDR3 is TGCGCCAGCAGTGACCCCGGGACAGTCCACACTGAAGCTTTCTTT. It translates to CASSDPGTVHTEAFF.

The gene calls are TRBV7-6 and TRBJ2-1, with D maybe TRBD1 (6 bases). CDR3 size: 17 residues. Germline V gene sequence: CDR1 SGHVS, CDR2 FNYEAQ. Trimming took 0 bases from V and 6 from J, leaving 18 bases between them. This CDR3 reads CASSLALGAGVGNEQFF. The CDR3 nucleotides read TGTGCCAGCAGCTTAGCGTTGGGGGCAGGGGTCGGCAATGAGCAGTTCTTC.

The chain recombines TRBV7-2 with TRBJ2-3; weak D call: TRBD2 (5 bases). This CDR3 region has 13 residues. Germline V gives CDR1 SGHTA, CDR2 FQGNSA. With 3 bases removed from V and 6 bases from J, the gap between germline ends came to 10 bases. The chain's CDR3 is CASSFTRGDTQYF. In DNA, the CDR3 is TGTGCCAGCAGCTTCACCCGAGGGGATACGCAGTATTTT. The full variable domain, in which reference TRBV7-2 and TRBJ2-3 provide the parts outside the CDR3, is GAGVSQSPSNKVTEKGKDVELRCDPISGHTALYWYRQSLGQGLEFLIYFQGNSAPDKSGLPSDRFSAERTGGSVSTLTIQRTQQEDSAVYLCASSFTRGDTQYFGPGTRLTVL.

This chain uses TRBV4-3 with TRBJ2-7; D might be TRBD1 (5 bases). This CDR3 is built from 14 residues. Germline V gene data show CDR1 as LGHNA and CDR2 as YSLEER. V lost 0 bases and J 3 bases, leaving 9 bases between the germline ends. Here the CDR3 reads CASSQDLDSYEQYF. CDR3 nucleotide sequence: TGCGCCAGCAGCCAAGATCTTGACAGCTACGAGCAGTACTTC.

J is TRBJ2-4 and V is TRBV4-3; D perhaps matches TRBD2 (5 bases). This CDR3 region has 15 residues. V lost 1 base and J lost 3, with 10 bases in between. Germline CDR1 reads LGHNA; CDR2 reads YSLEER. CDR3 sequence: CASSQGIRDKNIQYF. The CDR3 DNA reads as TGCGCCAGCAGCCAAGGAATACGGGACAAAAACATTCAGTACTTC.

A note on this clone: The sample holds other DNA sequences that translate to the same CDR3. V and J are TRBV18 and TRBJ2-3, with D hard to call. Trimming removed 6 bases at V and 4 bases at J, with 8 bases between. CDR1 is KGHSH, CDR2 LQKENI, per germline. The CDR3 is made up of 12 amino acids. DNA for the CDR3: TGTGCCAGCTCCCCCTCTGCAGATACGCAGTATTTT. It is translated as CASSPSADTQYF.

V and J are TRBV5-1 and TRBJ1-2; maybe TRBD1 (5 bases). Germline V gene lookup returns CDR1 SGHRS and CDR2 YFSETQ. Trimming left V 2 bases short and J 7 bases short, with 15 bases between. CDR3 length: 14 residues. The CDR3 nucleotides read TGCGCCAGCAGCTTAACCAGGGAACTACCTGGCTACACCTTC. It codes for CASSLTRELPGYTF.

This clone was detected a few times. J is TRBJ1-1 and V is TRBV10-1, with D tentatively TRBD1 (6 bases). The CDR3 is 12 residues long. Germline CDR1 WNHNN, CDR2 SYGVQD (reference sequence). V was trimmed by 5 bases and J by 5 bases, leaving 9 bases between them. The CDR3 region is CASSQTGTEAFF. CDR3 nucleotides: TGCGCCAGCAGTCAGACAGGTACTGAAGCTTTCTTT.

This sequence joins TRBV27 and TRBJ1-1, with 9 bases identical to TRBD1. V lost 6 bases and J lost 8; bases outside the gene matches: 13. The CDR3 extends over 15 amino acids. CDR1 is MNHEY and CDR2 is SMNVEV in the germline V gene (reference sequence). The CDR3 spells CASRYSGTGFGEAFF. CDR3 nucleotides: TGTGCCAGCAGATACTCCGGGACAGGGTTCGGGGAAGCTTTCTTT.

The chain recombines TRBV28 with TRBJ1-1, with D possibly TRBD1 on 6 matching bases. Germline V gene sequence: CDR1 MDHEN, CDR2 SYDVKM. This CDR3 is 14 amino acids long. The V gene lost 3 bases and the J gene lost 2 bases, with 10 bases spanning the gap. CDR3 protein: CASSLGHSNTEAFF. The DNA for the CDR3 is TGTGCCAGCAGTTTGGGACACAGTAACACTGAAGCTTTCTTT.

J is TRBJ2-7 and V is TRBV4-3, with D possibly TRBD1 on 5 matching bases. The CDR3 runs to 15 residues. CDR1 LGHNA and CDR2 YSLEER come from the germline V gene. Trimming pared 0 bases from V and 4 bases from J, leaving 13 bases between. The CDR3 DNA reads TGCGCCAGCAGCCAAGAGACCAGGGTGGGATACGAGCAGTACTTC. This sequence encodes CASSQETRVGYEQYF.

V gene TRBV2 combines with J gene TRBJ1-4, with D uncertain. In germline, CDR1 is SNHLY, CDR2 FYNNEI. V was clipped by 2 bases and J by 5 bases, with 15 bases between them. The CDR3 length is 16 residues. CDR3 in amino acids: CASSERLRISNEKLFF. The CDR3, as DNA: TGTGCCAGCAGTGAAAGGTTGAGGATCTCAAATGAAAAACTGTTTTTT.

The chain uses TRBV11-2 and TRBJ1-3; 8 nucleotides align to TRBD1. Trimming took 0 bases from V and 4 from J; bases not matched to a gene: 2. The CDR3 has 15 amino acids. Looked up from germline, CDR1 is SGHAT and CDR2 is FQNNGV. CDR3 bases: TGTGCCAGCAGCTTAGATGACAGGGGAGGAAACACCATATATTTT. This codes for CASSLDDRGGNTIYF. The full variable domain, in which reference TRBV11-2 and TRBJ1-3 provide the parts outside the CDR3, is EAGVAQSPRYKIIEKRQSVAFWCNPISGHATLYWYQQILGQGPKLLIQFQNNGVVDDSQLPKDRFSAERLKGVDSTLKIQPAKLEDSAVYLCASSLDDRGGNTIYFGEGSWLTVV.

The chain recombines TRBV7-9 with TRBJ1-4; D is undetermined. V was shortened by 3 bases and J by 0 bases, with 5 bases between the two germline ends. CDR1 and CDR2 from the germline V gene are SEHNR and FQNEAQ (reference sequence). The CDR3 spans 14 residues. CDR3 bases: TGTGCCAGCAGCTTTTTAGCAACTAATGAAAAACTGTTTTTT. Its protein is CASSFLATNEKLFF.

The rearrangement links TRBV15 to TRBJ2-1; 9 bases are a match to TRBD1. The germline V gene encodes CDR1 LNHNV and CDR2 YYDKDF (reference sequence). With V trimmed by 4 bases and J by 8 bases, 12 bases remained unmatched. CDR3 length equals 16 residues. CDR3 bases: TGTGCCACCAGCACCTACCGGGACAGGGTCCTCGATGAGCAGTTCTTC. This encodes CATSTYRDRVLDEQFF.

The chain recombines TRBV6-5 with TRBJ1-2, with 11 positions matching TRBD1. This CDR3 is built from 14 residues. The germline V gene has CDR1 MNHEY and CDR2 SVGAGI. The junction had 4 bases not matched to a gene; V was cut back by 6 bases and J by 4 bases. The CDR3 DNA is TGTGCCAGCAGGGGGACAGGGGGGGCCTATGGCTACACCTTC. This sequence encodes CASRGTGGAYGYTF.

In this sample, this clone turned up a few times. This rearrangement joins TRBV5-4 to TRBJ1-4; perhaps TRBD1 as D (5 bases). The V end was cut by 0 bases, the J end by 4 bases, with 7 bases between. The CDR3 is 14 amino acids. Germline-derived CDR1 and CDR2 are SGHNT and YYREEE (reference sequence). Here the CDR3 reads CASSLAGRNEKLFF. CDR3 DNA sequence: TGTGCCAGCAGCTTGGCAGGGCGTAATGAAAAACTGTTTTTT.

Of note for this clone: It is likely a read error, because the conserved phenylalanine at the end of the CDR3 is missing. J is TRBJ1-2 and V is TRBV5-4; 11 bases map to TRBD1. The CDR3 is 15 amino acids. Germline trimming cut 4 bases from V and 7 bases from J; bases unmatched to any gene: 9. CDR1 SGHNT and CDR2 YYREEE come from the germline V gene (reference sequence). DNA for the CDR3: TGTGCCAGCAGCCTACCTGGGACAGGGGGTACTGGCTACACCCTC. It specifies CASSLPGTGGTGYTL.

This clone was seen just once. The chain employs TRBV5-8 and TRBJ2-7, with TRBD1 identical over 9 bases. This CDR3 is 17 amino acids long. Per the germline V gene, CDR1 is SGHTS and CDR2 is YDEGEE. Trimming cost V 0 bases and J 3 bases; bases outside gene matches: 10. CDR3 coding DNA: TGTGCCAGCAGCTTGGCTTGGGTGGGACAGGGAGGCTACGAGCAGTACTTC. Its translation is CASSLAWVGQGGYEQYF.

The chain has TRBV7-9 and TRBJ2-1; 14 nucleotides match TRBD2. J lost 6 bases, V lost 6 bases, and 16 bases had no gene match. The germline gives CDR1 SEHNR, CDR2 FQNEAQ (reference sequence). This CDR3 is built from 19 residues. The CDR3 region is CASRSTGTSGRRVGNEQFF. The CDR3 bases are TGTGCCAGCAGGTCAACCGGGACTAGCGGGAGAAGGGTGGGCAATGAGCAGTTCTTC.

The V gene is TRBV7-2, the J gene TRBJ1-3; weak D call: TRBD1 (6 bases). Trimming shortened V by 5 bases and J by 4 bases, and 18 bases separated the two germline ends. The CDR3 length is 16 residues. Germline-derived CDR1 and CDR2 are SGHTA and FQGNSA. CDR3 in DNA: TGTGCCAGCAGCACGTCGGGTACAGGGAACGGAAACACCATATATTTT. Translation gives CASSTSGTGNGNTIYF. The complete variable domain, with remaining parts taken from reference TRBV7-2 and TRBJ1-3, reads GAGVSQSPSNKVTEKGKDVELRCDPISGHTALYWYRQSLGQGLEFLIYFQGNSAPDKSGLPSDRFSAERTGGSVSTLTIQRTQQEDSAVYLCASSTSGTGNGNTIYFGEGSWLTVV.

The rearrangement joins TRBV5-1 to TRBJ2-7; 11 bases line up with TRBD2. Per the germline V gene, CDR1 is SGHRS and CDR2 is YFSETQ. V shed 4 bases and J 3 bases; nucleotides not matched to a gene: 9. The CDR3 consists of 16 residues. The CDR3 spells CASSHTSGSLLYEQYF. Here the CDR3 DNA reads TGCGCCAGCAGCCATACTAGCGGGAGCCTTCTCTACGAGCAGTACTTC.

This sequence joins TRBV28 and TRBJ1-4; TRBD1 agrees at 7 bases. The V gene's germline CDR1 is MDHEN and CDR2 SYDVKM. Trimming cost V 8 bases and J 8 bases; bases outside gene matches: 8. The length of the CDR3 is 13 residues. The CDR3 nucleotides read TGTGCCAGCGGCCAGGGGGTTGGGGAAAAACTGTTTTTT. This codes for CASGQGVGEKLFF.